These 2 T cell receptor beta chains were all obtained from the same sample, sequenced in a study of CD4 T cells in relation to SARS-CoV-2 and coronaviruses. CD4+ T cells from unexposed donors were obtained before the COVID-19 pandemic (2011-2018). CD4+ T cells were isolated from the cells after 10 days of culture. Some clones are missing from TCRdb's copy, which holds only in-frame ones; the method was immunoSEQ multiplex PCR. The repertoire holds 9,500 to 15,000 clones, with less than 80% as singletons. For these TCRs, the target antigens are not known. Sequenced input: CD4+ T cells from PBMCs, cultured in vitro. These receptors were taken from a human donor in good health.

This clone was seen only a few times. The chain combines TRBV19 with TRBJ1-5; unclear D gene. V was pared by 1 base and J by 7 bases, with 8 bases between. This CDR3 spans 13 amino acids. CDR1 and CDR2 from the germline V gene are LNHDA and SQIVND (reference sequence). The DNA of the CDR3 is TGTGCCAGTAGTATAGTAGTGGGGCAGCCCCAGCATTTT. It is translated as CASSIVVGQPQHF.

This chain connects TRBV5-1 to TRBJ2-1; D not certain. Trimming shortened V by 4 bases and J by 0 bases, and 11 bases separated the two germline ends. Germline loops: CDR1 SGHRS, CDR2 YFSETQ. There are 15 residues in the CDR3. The CDR3 loop is CASSQTSLSYNEQFF. DNA for the CDR3: TGCGCCAGCAGCCAAACCTCCCTCTCCTACAATGAGCAGTTCTTC.